The clone carrying this T cell receptor beta chain appeared once. The antigen is undetermined. The sample comes from a study of PD-L1 blockade in urothelial cancer. Study background: Males with bladder-origin urothelial cancer constituted about 85% of the roughly 30 patients. Blood drawn 3 weeks (second dose) and 6 weeks after treatment start was analyzed.

CDR3 size: 10 residues. Germline V lookup: CDR1 SQVTM, CDR2 ANQGSEA. Trimming removed 6 bases from V and 5 bases from J, with 5 bases in between. General study findings and limits: Blood TCR clonality below the median before treatment was a predictor of better survival.

Only in-frame clones appear in the TCRdb table, and some are missing; sequencing was by immunoSEQ multiplex PCR. The sample holds tens of thousands of clones, 91% seen once. This sample's time point: peripheral blood 6 weeks after treatment start. Each patient gave between 1 and 8 samples, pretreatment and on-treatment. This chain connects TRBV29-1 to TRBJ2-1; D call uncertain. The sequences come from PBMCs, collected around atezolizumab (anti-PD-L1) treatment. This TCR came from a man between 65 and 80 years old with urothelial cancer. The CDR3 DNA reads as TGCAGCGTGTCAAACAATGAGCAGTTCTTC. Its translation: CSVSNNEQFF.